The clone carrying this T cell receptor (beta chain) is a singleton in its sample. The data were taken from a study of blood T cells in healthy people across ages. A J-beta primer mix and a sample-barcoded 5' primer were used in a second PCR of about 7 to 12 cycles. Via MiXCR, TCRdb re-called the 5' RACE reads, giving one row per CDR3 protein. The sample lists some 1.5 million distinct CDR3 sequences; approximately 28% were seen once. This CDR3 has 15 residues. Trimming removed 4 bases from V and 3 bases from J, with 17 bases in between. CDR1 and CDR2 (germline): SGHNT, YYREEE (reference sequence). Sequencing input: blood. The V gene is TRBV5-4, the J gene TRBJ2-7, with D uncertain. This sequence originates from a woman aged 25 to 39 in good health. In DNA form, the CDR3 reads TGTGCCAGCAGCCTCCGGACCGGGTTCCTCTACGAGCAGTACTTC. Translated, it gives CASSLRTGFLYEQYF.